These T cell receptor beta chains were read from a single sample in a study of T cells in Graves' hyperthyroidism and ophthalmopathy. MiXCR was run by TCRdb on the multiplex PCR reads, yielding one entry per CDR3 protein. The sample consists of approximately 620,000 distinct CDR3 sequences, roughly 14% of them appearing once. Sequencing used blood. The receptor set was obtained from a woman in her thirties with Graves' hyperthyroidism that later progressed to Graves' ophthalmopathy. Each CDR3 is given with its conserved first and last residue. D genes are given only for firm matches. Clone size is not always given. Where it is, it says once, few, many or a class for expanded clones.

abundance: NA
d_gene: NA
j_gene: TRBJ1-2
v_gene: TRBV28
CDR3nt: TGTGCCAGCAGTCAGCCGACAAACTATGGCTACACCTTC
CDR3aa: CASSQPTNYGYTF

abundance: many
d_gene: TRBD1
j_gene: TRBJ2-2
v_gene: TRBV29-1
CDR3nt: TGCAGCGGTTCCGACAGGGGGTTCACCGGGGAGCTGTTTTTT
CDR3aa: CSGSDRGFTGELFF

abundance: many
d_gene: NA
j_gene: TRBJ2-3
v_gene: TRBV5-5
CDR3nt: TGTGCCAGCAGCAAAAGGGACAGCACAGATACGCAGTATTTT
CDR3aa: CASSKRDSTDTQYF

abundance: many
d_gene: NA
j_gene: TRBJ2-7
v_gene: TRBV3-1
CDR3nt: TGTGCCAGCAGCCAAGGGGTCGGGGGGCGCGACGAGCAGTACTTC
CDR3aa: CASSQGVGGRDEQYF

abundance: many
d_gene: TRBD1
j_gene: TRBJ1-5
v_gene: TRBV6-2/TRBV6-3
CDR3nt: TGTGCCAGCAACTCAGGGACAGTGAGCAATCAGCCCCAGCATTTT
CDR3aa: CASNSGTVSNQPQHF

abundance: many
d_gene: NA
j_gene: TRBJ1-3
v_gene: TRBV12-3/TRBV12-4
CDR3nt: TGTGCCAGCAGTAAAAAGGGGGCTGGAAACACCATATATTTT
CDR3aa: CASSKKGAGNTIYF

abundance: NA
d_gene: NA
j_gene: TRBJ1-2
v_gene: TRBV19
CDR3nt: TGTGCCAGTAGTATAGATCTTCCAGGGCCTTATGGCTACACCTTC
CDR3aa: CASSIDLPGPYGYTF

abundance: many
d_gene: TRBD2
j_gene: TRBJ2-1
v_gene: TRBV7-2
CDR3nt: TGTGCCAGCAGCTTGTATGGCGGGAGGGAATACAATGAGCAGTTCTTC
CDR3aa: CASSLYGGREYNEQFF

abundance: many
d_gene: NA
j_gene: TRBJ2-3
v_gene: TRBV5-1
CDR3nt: TGCGCCAGCAGCTTGGGCAGGCCCACAGATACGCAGTATTTT
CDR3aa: CASSLGRPTDTQYF

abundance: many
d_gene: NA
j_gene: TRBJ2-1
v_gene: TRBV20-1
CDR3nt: TGCAGTGCTAGCAACCCGATCATTTTCGATGAGCAGTTCTTC
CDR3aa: CSASNPIIFDEQFF

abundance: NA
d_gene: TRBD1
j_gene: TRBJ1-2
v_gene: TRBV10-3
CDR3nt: TGTGCCATCAGTGAGGGGACAGCCGCCTATGGCTACACCTTC
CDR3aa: CAISEGTAAYGYTF

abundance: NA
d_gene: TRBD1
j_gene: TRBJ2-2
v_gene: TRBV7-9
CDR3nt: TGTGCCAGCAGCTCCCCCAGGGGGCGGATCGGGGAGCTGTTTTTT
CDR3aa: CASSSPRGRIGELFF

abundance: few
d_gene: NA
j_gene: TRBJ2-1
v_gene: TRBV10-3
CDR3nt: TGTGCCATCAGTGGCGGGGAACTACATGATGAGCAGTTCTTC
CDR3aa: CAISGGELHDEQFF

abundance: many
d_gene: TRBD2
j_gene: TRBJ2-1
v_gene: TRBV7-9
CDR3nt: TGTGCCAGCAGCTCACGTAGCGGGGCCTCCTACAATGAGCAGTTCTTC
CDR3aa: CASSSRSGASYNEQFF

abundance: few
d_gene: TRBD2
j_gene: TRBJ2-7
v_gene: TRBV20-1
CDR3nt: TGCAGTGCCGACCGGAGAGGGCGGGAGGGCCTCTACGAGCAGTACTTC
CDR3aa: CSADRRGREGLYEQYF

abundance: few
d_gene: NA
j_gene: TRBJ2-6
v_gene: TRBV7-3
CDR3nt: TGTGCCAGCAGCCCCAAGGAAGGGGCCAACGTCCTGACTTTC
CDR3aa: CASSPKEGANVLTF

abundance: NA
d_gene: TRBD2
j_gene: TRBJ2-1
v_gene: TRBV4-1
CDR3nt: TGCGCCAGCAGCCAAGAAAAGCGGGAGGAATTGGGGCAGTTCTTC
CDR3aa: CASSQEKREELGQFF

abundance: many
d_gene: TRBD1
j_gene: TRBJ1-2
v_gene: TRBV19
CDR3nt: TGTGCCAGTAGTCCCCCGCCCGGGACAGGGTCCCTTGCTAACTATGGCTACACCTTC
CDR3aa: CASSPPPGTGSLANYGYTF

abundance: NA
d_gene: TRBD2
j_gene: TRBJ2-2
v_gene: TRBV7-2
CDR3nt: TGTGCCAGCCGCCCGGGACTAGTAGCCGGGGAGCTGTTTTTT
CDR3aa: CASRPGLVAGELFF

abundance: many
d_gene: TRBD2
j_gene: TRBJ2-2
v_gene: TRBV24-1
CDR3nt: TGTGCCACCAGTGCCCGTATAGGGACTAGCGGCGCCGGGGAGCTGTTTTTT
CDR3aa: CATSARIGTSGAGELFF

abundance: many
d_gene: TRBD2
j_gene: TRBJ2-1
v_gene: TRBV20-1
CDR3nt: TGCAGTGTATCAGGGCCTAGCGGTCCCTACAATGAGCAGTTCTTC
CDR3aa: CSVSGPSGPYNEQFF

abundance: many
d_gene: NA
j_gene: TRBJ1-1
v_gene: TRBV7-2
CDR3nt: TGTGCCAGCAGCTTAGTACAGGGAAGCAGTGAAGCTTTCTTT
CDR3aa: CASSLVQGSSEAFF

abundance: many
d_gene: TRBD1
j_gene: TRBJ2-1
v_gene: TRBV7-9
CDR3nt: TGTGCCAGCAGCCAACAGGGGCAACCCTACAATGAGCAGTTCTTC
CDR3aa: CASSQQGQPYNEQFF

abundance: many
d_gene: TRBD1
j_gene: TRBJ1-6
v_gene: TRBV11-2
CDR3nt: TGTGCCAGCAGCTTCTCAGACAGGGCTTCACCCCTCCACTTT
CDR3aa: CASSFSDRASPLHF

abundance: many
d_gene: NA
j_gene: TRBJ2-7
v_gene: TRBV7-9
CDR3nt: TGTGCCAGCAGCCCCAGGGTTTCCTACGAGCAGTACTTC
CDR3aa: CASSPRVSYEQYF

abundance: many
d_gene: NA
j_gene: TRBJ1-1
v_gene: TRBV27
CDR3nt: TGTGCCAGCAGTTTTTACGGGATTGGGAACACTGAAGCTTTCTTT
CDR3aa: CASSFYGIGNTEAFF

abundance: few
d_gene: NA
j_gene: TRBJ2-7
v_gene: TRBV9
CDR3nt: TGTGCCAGCAGCCTTGGGCAGCCCCCATTGTCCTACGAGCAGTACTTC
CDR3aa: CASSLGQPPLSYEQYF

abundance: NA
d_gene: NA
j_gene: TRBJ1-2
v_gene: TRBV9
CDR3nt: TGTGCCAGCAGCGTAGTGCAGGGAGGCTATGGCTACACCTTC
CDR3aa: CASSVVQGGYGYTF

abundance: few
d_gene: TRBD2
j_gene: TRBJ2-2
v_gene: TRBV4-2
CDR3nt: TGTGCCAGCAGCCAAGATCTAGTAGCGGGAGGAATCGGGAACACCGGGGAGCTGTTTTTT
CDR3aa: CASSQDLVAGGIGNTGELFF

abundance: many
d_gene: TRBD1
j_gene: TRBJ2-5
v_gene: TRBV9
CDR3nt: TGTGCCAGCAGCGAGGGACAGGGGGCTTGGGATGGCCAGTACTTC
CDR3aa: CASSEGQGAWDGQYF

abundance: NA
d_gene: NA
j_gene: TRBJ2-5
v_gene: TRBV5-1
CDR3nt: TGCGCCAGCAGCCAAGACGAAGGGGGGCGGGAGACCCAGTACTTC
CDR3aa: CASSQDEGGRETQYF

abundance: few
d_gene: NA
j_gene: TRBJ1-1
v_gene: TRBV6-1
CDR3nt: TGTGCCAGCAGTGAACGGGGTACCCAAATGGCCCCCCTAGAAGCTTTCTTT
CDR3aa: CASSERGTQMAPLEAFF

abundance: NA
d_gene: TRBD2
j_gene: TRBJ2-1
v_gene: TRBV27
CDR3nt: TGTGCCAGCAGCCAAGACGGGACTAGCCTCAGCTCCTACAATGAGCAGTTCTTC
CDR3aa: CASSQDGTSLSSYNEQFF

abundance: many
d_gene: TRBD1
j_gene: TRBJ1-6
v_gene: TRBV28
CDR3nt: TGTGCCAGCAGTTTATTTGATAGGGACAGGGATAATTCACCCCTCCACTTT
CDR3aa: CASSLFDRDRDNSPLHF

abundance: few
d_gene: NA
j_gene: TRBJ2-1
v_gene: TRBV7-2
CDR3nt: TGTGCCAGCAGCCTGGACTCACGAGGTGGCAATGAGCAGTTCTTC
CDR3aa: CASSLDSRGGNEQFF

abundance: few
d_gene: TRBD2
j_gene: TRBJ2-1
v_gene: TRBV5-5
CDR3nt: TGTGCCAGCAGCTCCCCGGGCCTGGCGGGAGGCCCCTACAATGAGCAGTTCTTC
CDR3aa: CASSSPGLAGGPYNEQFF

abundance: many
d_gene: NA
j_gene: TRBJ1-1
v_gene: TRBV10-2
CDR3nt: TGCGCCAGCGCAGGGGAACAGAACACTGAAGCTTTCTTT
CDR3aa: CASAGEQNTEAFF

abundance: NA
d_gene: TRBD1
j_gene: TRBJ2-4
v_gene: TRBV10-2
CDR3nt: TGCGCCAGCGGTAGGACAGGGGAGGGAAACGGTCCCAAAAACATTCAGTACTTC
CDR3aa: CASGRTGEGNGPKNIQYF

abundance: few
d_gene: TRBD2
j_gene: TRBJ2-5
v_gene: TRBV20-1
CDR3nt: TGCAGTGCGAGGGACTACCTAGAGACCCAGTACTTC
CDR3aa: CSARDYLETQYF

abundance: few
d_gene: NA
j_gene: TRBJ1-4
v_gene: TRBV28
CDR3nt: TGTGCCAGCAGCTCACCCGCAACTAATGAAAAACTGTTTTTT
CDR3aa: CASSSPATNEKLFF

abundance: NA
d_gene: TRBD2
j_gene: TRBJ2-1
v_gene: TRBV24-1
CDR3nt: TGTGCCACCAGTGATGAAACCCCTAGCGGGAGGTTGGGCGAGCAGTTCTTC
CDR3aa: CATSDETPSGRLGEQFF

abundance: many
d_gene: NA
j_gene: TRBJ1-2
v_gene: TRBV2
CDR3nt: TGTGCCAGCAGTCCTCGGGGCAGCTACACCTTC
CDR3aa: CASSPRGSYTF

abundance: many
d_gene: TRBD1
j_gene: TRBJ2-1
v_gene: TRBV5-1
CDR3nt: TGCGCCAGCAGCTTAATGGGACAGGGCATCAATGAGCAGTTCTTC
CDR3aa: CASSLMGQGINEQFF

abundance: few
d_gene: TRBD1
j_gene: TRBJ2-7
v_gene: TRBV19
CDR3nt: TGTGCCAGTATGGACAGGGCGTCCTACGAGCAGTACTTC
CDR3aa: CASMDRASYEQYF

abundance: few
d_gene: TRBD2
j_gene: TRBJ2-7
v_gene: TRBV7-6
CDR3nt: TGTGCCAGCAGTACTAGCGGAGAGGGGGTGCAGTACTTC
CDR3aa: CASSTSGEGVQYF

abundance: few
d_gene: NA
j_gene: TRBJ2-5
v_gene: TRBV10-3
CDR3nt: TGTGCCATCAGTGAGGCGAGGTCAGAGACCCAGTACTTC
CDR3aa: CAISEARSETQYF

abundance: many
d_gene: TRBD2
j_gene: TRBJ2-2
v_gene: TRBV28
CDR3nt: TGTGCCAGCAGTTTCGGCGGGGGCACCGGGGAGCTGTTTTTT
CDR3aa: CASSFGGGTGELFF

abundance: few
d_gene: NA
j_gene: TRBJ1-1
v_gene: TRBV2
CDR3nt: TGTGCCAGCAGTAAGGCATGGACTGAAGCTTTCTTT
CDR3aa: CASSKAWTEAFF

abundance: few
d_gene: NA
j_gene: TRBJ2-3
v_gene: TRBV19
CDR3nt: TGTGCCAGTAGTAGCGGACGAGGAGGAGATACGCAGTATTTT
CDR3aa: CASSSGRGGDTQYF

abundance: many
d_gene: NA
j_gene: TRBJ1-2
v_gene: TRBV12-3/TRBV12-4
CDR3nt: TGTGCCAGCGGTTCTCGGGGGGTTTTCTATGGCTACACCTTC
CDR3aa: CASGSRGVFYGYTF

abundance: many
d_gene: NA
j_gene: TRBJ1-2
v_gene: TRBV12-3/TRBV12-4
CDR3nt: TGTGCCAGCAGTTTAATCACAGGGAACTATGGCTACACCTTC
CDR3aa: CASSLITGNYGYTF

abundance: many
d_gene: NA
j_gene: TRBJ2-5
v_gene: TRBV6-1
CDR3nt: TGTGCCAGCAGAGGAGGGGGGAGTCAGACCCAGTACTTC
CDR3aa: CASRGGGSQTQYF

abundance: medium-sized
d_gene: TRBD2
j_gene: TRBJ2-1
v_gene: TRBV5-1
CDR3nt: TGCGCCAGCAGCTTGGGGACTAGCAATGAGCAGTTCTTC
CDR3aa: CASSLGTSNEQFF